A single sample is the source of the 21 T cell receptor beta chains below, sequenced in a study of graft-versus-host responses after intestinal transplantation. The data were produced by immunoSEQ multiplex PCR, yet TCRdb's version contains in-frame clones alone and is incomplete. The top ten clones hold over 1.1% of a sample with roughly 20,000 clones, approximately 40% of them seen once. The authors plated roughly 200,000 CFSE-labeled responder cells with roughly 200,000 irradiated, violet-dye-labeled stimulator cells. Sequenced here: alloreactive CD8+ T cells from a mixed lymphocyte reaction culture, sampled before transplantation. Subset defined: CFSE-low proliferating T cells sorted from roughly six-day pre-transplant mixed lymphocyte reaction (GvH or HvG direction). These TCRs come from a human patient who was an organ donor for intestinal transplantation.

The genes are TRBV10-3 and TRBJ2-3; D call uncertain. The CDR3 totals 14 residues. Trimming shortened V by 0 bases and J by 10 bases, and 14 bases separated the two germline ends. CDR1 and CDR2 (germline): ENHRY, SYGVKD. CDR3 in amino acids: CAISESAHRRPQYF. Written as DNA, the CDR3 is TGTGCCATCAGTGAGTCAGCCCATCGACGGCCGCAGTATTTT.

The chain carries TRBV11-2 and TRBJ2-3; the D is unclear. V gave up 0 bases and J gave up 1 base, with 14 bases separating them. This CDR3 has 17 amino acids. Germline V lookup: CDR1 SGHAT, CDR2 FQNNGV. For the CDR3, the DNA is TGTGCCAGCAGCTTAGATATCACGATTCTAGGCACAGATACGCAGTATTTT. Translation gives CASSLDITILGTDTQYF.

This sequence joins TRBV7-9 and TRBJ2-1, with 7 bases identical to TRBD2. Germline V gives CDR1 SEHNR, CDR2 FQNEAQ (reference sequence). Trimming at V came to 4 bases and at J to 6 bases, leaving 9 bases not matched to a gene. The CDR3 contains 15 residues. The CDR3 loop is CASSSGTTLVNEQFF. The DNA of the CDR3 is TGTGCCAGCAGCTCCGGGACTACGCTCGTCAATGAGCAGTTCTTC.

This clone ranks as medium-sized. J is TRBJ2-7 and V is TRBV4-3; D is tentatively TRBD1 or TRBD2 (5 bases each). V was cut by 0 bases and J by 4 bases, with 13 bases left in between. This CDR3 has 15 residues. Germline CDR1 is LGHNA and CDR2 is YSLEER. CDR3 nucleotides: TGCGCCAGCAGCCAAGAGGCCGGGGCTGTATACGAGCAGTACTTC. It encodes CASSQEAGAVYEQYF.

The genes are TRBV19 and TRBJ2-7, with 7 bases fitting TRBD2. This CDR3 comprises 15 residues. Germline V gives CDR1 LNHDA, CDR2 SQIVND (reference sequence). V lost 1 base, J lost 0 bases, and 3 bases stayed unmatched. Here the CDR3 reads CASSIAGGSSYEQYF. For the CDR3, the DNA is TGTGCCAGTAGTATAGCGGGCGGGAGCTCCTACGAGCAGTACTTC.

This clone was found a few times. The V gene is TRBV6-5, the J gene TRBJ1-5; a possible D gene is TRBD1 (5 bases). The CDR3 consists of 14 residues. V was cut by 0 bases and J by 2 bases, with 5 bases left in between. Germline V gives CDR1 MNHEY, CDR2 SVGAGI. CDR3: CASSYSGGNQPQHF. CDR3 DNA: TGTGCCAGCAGTTACTCAGGGGGCAATCAGCCCCAGCATTTT.

The V and J genes are TRBV5-4 and TRBJ2-5; perhaps TRBD2 as D (5 bases). The J call may not be correct, given that the DNA end is closer to TRBJ2-7. Germline V gives CDR1 SGHNT, CDR2 YYREEE (reference sequence). This CDR3 spans 14 amino acids. CDR3 bases: TGTGCCAGCAGCTTGGCGGACTCGACCTACGAGCAGTACTTC. It encodes CASSLADSTYEQYF.

The chain employs TRBV7-7 and TRBJ2-7; D ambiguous. This CDR3 contains 13 residues. Germline V gene data show CDR1 as SSHAT and CDR2 as FNYEAQ (reference sequence). Trimming shortened V by 1 base and J by 3 bases, and 7 bases separated the two germline ends. The CDR3 loop is CASSLGIDYEQYF. CDR3 DNA: TGTGCCAGCAGCTTAGGAATCGACTACGAGCAGTACTTC.

This clone was seen a few times. The chain carries TRBV4-3 and TRBJ2-7; perhaps TRBD1 as D (5 bases). V was cut by 0 bases and J by 2 bases, with 14 bases left in between. Germline V gene lookup returns CDR1 LGHNA and CDR2 YSLEER. The length of the CDR3 is 16 residues. CDR3 region: CASSQEGPSPTYEQYF. CDR3 bases: TGCGCCAGCAGCCAAGAGGGGCCGTCGCCCACCTACGAGCAGTACTTC.

This clone was seen more than once but under ten times. The chain uses TRBV6-1 and TRBJ2-7; D gene ambiguous. Germline V gene lookup returns CDR1 MNHNS and CDR2 SASEGT. V was trimmed by 1 base and J by 2 bases, leaving 15 bases between them. This CDR3 contains 16 residues. The CDR3 loop reads CASSEGPERFPYEQYF. DNA for the CDR3: TGTGCCAGCAGTGAAGGCCCGGAAAGGTTCCCCTACGAGCAGTACTTC.

This clone was recorded a few times. The rearrangement joins TRBV18 to TRBJ2-1; D possibly corresponds to TRBD2 (5 bases). CDR3 size: 16 residues. The germline V gene has CDR1 KGHSH and CDR2 LQKENI. The V end was cut by 0 bases, the J end by 7 bases, with 16 bases between. The DNA of the CDR3 is TGTGCCAGCTCACCACCTGACGGCCCGGGGAGAAATGAGCAGTTCTTC. Translating gives CASSPPDGPGRNEQFF.

The rearrangement uses TRBV4-1 and TRBJ2-1; the D gene is possibly TRBD2 (5 bases). CDR3 size: 17 residues. Per germline, CDR1 MGHRA and CDR2 YSYEKL. V dropped 2 bases and J dropped 0 bases, with 14 bases sitting between them. The CDR3 coding sequence is TGCGCCAGCAGCCAATCTAGCCCCTCATACTCCTACAATGAGCAGTTCTTC. It is translated as CASSQSSPSYSYNEQFF.

This clone was seen only once. The J gene is TRBJ1-4, the V gene TRBV12-5; D is uncertain. The CDR3 is 12 amino acids. Germline CDR1 LGHNT, CDR2 FRNRAP. V was clipped by 11 bases and J by 8 bases, with 15 bases between them. Here the CDR3 DNA reads TGTGCTTGGGAGTCCCGAGGAGAAAAACTGTTTTTT. This sequence encodes CAWESRGEKLFF.

This clone occurred a few times. V and J are TRBV6-5 and TRBJ1-2, with D unresolved. Deletions cut 6 bases from V and 4 bases from J, with 9 bases between. Germline V gives CDR1 MNHEY, CDR2 SVGAGI. There are 12 residues in the CDR3. The CDR3 DNA follows: TGTGCCAGCAGACAGTCCATCTATGGCTACACCTTC. This translates into CASRQSIYGYTF.

As concerns this clone: The junction departs from germline at one end; a sequencing error may be responsible. The CDR3 DNA reads TGTGCCAGCAGCCCCGGACTAGCGGTGGGCGAGCAGTACTTC. It is translated as CASSPGLAVGEQYF. The chain links TRBV4-1 to TRBJ2-7; 10 bases agree with TRBD2. CDR3 length: 14 amino acids. The germline V gene encodes CDR1 MGHRA and CDR2 YSYEKL.

This clone is medium-sized by share. The chain combines TRBV6-1 with TRBJ1-5; a possible D gene is TRBD1 (5 bases). CDR3 length equals 14 residues. Germline CDR1 is MNHNS and CDR2 is SASEGT. Deletions cut 6 bases from V and 0 bases from J, with 9 bases between. The CDR3 sequence is CASSDRYSNQPQHF. CDR3 bases: TGTGCCAGCAGCGACAGATATAGCAATCAGCCCCAGCATTTT.

The rearrangement links TRBV6-5 to TRBJ1-5, with D possibly being TRBD1 (5 bases). CDR3 size: 12 residues. Per the germline V gene, CDR1 is MNHEY and CDR2 is SVGAGI. Deletions cut 8 bases from V and 5 bases from J, with 10 bases between. CDR3 DNA sequence: TGTGCCAGCGCGTGGGGGTATCAGCCCCAGCATTTT. Encoded protein: CASAWGYQPQHF.

The gene calls are TRBV19 and TRBJ2-1; D gene unclear. The CDR3 has 14 amino acids. Germline V gives CDR1 LNHDA, CDR2 SQIVND (reference sequence). Trimming shortened V by 3 bases and J by 5 bases, and 11 bases separated the two germline ends. The CDR3 DNA is TGTGCCAGTAGTATCTGGTTACCCCACAATGAGCAGTTCTTC. Its translation: CASSIWLPHNEQFF.

The table lists this clone with a few counts. V and J are TRBV19 and TRBJ2-1; 9 bases agree with TRBD2. The CDR3 spans 15 residues. Trimming cost V 2 bases and J 5 bases; bases outside gene matches: 4. Germline V CDR1 and CDR2: LNHDA, SQIVND (reference sequence). In nucleotides, the CDR3 is TGTGCCAGTAGTATAATTAGCGGGGGAAACAATGAGCAGTTCTTC. It specifies CASSIISGGNNEQFF.

This clone was seen a few times. The gene calls are TRBV6-5 and TRBJ2-6; D is uncertain. Germline-derived CDR1 and CDR2 are MNHEY and SVGAGI. The CDR3 covers 14 residues. Trimming took 2 bases from V and 0 from J, leaving 2 bases between them. The CDR3 DNA sequence: TGTGCCAGCAGTTACAGCTCTGGGGCCAACGTCCTGACTTTC. It codes for CASSYSSGANVLTF.

In this sample, this clone turned up a few times. The chain uses TRBV6-6 and TRBJ1-5; D call uncertain. The CDR3 has 14 residues. V was cut by 0 bases and J by 1 base, with 4 bases left in between. Per germline, CDR1 MNHNY and CDR2 SVGAGI (reference sequence). CDR3 in amino acids: CASSYSGSNQPQHF. For the CDR3, the DNA is TGTGCCAGCAGTTACTCAGGGAGCAATCAGCCCCAGCATTTT.